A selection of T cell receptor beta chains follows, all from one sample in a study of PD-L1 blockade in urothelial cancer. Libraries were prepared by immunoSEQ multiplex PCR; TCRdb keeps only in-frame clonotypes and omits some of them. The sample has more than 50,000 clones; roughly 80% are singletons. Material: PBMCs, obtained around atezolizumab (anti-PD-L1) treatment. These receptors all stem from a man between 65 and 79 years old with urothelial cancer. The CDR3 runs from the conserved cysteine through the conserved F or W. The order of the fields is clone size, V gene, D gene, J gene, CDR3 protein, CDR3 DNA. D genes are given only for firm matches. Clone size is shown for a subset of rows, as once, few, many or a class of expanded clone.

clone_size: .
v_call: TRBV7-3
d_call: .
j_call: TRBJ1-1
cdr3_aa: CASSPQGSGTEAFF
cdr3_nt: TGTGCCAGCAGCCCCCAGGGGTCTGGCACTGAAGCTTTCTTT

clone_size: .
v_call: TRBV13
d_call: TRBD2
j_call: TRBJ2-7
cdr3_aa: CASSLPIAGSYEQYF
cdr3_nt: TGTGCCAGCAGCCTCCCGATAGCGGGAAGCTACGAGCAGTACTTC

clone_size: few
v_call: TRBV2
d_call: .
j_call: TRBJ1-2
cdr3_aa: CASNLQAVWYGYTF
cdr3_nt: TGTGCCAGCAACCTGCAGGCAGTATGGTATGGCTACACCTTC

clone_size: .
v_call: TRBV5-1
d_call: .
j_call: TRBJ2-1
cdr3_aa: CASSAGTGNEQFF
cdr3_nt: TGCGCCAGCAGCGCCGGGACTGGTAATGAGCAGTTCTTC

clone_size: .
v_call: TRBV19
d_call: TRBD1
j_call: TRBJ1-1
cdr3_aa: CASSMAGGVRTEAFF
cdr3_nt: TGTGCCAGTAGTATGGCAGGGGGCGTCAGAACTGAAGCTTTCTTT

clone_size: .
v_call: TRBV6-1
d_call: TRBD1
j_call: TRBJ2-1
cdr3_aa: CASGGTGHLYNEQFF
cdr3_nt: TGTGCCAGCGGAGGGACAGGTCATCTCTACAATGAGCAGTTCTTC

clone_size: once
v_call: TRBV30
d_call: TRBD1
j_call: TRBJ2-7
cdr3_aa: CAWSGTGVIYEQYF
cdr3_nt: TGTGCCTGGAGTGGGACAGGGGTAATCTACGAGCAGTACTTC

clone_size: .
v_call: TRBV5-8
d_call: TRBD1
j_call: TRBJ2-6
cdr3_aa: CASSRPWDSLSGANVLTF
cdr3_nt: TGTGCCAGCAGCCGGCCTTGGGACAGCCTCTCTGGGGCCAACGTCCTGACTTTC

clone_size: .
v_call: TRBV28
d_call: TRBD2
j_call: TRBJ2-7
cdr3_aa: CASSSTGTSGASLEQYF
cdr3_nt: TGTGCCAGCAGTTCAACCGGGACTAGCGGGGCCTCTCTCGAGCAGTACTTC

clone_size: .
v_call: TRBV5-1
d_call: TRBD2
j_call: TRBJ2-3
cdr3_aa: CASTRSGRLGDTQYF
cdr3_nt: TGCGCCAGTACCCGGAGCGGGAGGCTTGGAGATACGCAGTATTTT

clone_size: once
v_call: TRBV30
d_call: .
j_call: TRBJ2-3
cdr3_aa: CAWSDSSDTQYF
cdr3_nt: TGTGCCTGGAGTGACAGCTCAGATACGCAGTATTTT

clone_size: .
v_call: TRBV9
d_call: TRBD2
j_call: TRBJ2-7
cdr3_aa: CASSVGLAGGGRHEQYF
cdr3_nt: TGTGCCAGCAGCGTAGGGCTAGCGGGAGGGGGGCGCCACGAGCAGTACTTC

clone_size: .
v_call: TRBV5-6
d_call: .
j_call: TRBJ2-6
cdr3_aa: CASSYTTFFGANVLTF
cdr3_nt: TGTGCCAGCAGCTACACGACTTTCTTTGGGGCCAACGTCCTGACTTTC

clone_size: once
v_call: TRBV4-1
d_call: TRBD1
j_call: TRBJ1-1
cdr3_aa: CASSQSPDRDTEAFF
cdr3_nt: TGCGCCAGCAGCCAAAGCCCCGACAGGGACACTGAAGCTTTCTTT

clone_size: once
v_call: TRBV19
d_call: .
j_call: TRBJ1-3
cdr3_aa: CASIHIAGGGALSGNTIYF
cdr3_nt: TGTGCCAGTATCCACATCGCTGGGGGAGGAGCCCTCTCTGGAAACACCATATATTTT

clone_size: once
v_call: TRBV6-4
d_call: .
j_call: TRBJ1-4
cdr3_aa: CASNFPTRREKLFF
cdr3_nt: TGTGCCAGCAATTTCCCGACGAGGAGGGAAAAACTGTTTTTT

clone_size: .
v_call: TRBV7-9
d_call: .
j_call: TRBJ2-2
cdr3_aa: CASSPGGQETGELFF
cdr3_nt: TGTGCCAGCAGCCCCGGCGGGCAAGAGACCGGGGAGCTGTTTTTT

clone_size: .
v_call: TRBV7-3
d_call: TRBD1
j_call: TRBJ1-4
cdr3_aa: CASSLTGTGGEKLFF
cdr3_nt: TGTGCCAGCAGCCTTACCGGGACAGGGGGCGAAAAACTGTTTTTT

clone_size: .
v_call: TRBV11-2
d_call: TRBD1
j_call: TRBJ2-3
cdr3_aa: CASSLDGGQGAGSDTQYF
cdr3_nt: TGTGCCAGCAGCTTAGATGGGGGGCAGGGGGCAGGGTCAGATACGCAGTATTTT

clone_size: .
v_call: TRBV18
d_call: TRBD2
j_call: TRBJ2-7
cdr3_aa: CASSPPGLAFYEQYF
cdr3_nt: TGTGCCAGCTCACCACCCGGACTAGCGTTCTACGAGCAGTACTTC

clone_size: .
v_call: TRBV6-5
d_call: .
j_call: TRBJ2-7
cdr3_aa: CASSPTGPPYEQYF
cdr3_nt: TGTGCCAGCAGTCCCACAGGGCCACCCTACGAGCAGTACTTC

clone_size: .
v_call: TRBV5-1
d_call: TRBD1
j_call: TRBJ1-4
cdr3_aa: CASSGGQAAEKLFF
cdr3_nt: TGCGCCAGCAGTGGCGGACAGGCGGCTGAAAAACTGTTTTTT

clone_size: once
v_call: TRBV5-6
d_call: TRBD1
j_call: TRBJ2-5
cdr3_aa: CASSSLQGAGGTQYF
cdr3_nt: TGTGCCAGCAGCTCCTTACAGGGGGCCGGGGGGACCCAGTACTTC

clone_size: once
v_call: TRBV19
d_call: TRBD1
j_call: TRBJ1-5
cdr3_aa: CASSRGTGRNQPQHF
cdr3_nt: TGTGCCAGTAGTAGAGGGACAGGGAGAAATCAGCCCCAGCATTTT

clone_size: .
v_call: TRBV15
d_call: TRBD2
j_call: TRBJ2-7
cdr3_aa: CATSRMLAVGEQYF
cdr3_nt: TGTGCCACCAGCAGGATGCTAGCGGTTGGGGAGCAGTACTTC

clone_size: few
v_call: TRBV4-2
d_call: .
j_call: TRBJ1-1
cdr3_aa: CASSQDKGQSEAFF
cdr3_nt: TGTGCCAGCAGCCAAGATAAGGGACAAAGTGAAGCTTTCTTT

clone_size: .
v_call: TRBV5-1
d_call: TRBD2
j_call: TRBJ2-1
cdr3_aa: CASSPSKSSGHYNEQFF
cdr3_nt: TGCGCCAGCAGCCCCTCTAAGTCTAGCGGGCACTACAATGAGCAGTTCTTC

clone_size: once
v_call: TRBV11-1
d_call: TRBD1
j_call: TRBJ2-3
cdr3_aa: CASSSFRDRGRDTQYF
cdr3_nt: TGTGCCAGCAGCTCGTTTAGGGACAGGGGCAGAGATACGCAGTATTTT

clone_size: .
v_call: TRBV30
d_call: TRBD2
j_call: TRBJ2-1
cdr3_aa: CAWSKGGGLAGINYNEQFF
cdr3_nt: TGTGCCTGGAGTAAAGGGGGAGGACTAGCGGGAATAAACTACAATGAGCAGTTCTTC

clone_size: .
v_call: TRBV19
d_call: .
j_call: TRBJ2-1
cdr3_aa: CASSIGQSIYNEQFF
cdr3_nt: TGTGCCAGTAGTATAGGACAGTCCATCTACAATGAGCAGTTCTTC

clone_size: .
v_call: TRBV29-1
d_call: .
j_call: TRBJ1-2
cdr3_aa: CSVDESPNYGYTF
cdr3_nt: TGCAGCGTTGATGAGTCCCCTAACTATGGCTACACCTTC

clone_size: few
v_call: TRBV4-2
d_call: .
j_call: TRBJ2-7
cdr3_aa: CASSQLTGTHSYEQYF
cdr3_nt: TGTGCCAGCAGCCAACTAACAGGGACCCACTCCTACGAGCAGTACTTC

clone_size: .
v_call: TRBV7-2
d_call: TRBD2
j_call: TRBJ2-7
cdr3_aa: CASSPGGQRGEYEQYF
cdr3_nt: TGTGCCAGCAGCCCAGGGGGTCAGCGGGGGGAATACGAGCAGTACTTC

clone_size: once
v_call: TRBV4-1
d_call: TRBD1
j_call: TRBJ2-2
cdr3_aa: CASTRDRVDTGELFF
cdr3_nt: TGCGCCAGCACCAGAGACAGGGTGGACACCGGGGAGCTGTTTTTT

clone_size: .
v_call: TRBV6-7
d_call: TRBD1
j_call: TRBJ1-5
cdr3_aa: CASSSTGDNQPQHF
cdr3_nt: TGTGCCAGCAGTTCGACAGGGGACAATCAGCCCCAGCATTTT

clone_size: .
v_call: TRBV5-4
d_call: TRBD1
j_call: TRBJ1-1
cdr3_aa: CASSQDRVNTEAFF
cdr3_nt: TGTGCCAGCAGTCAGGACAGGGTGAACACTGAAGCTTTCTTT

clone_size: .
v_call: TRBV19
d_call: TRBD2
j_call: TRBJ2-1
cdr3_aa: CASSKGLAGSSYNEQFF
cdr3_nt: TGTGCCAGTAGTAAGGGACTAGCGGGATCCTCCTACAATGAGCAGTTCTTC

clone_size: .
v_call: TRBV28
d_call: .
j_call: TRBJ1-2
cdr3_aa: CASSLPRAEGYTF
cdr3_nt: TGTGCCAGCAGTTTACCGAGGGCGGAGGGCTACACCTTC

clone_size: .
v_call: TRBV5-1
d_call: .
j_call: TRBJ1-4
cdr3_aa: CASSLGGGSTNEKLFF
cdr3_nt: TGCGCCAGCAGCTTAGGAGGAGGGTCCACTAATGAAAAACTGTTTTTT

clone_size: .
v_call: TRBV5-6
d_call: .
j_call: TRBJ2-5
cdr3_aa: CASSLAAREETQYF
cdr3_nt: TGTGCCAGCAGCTTGGCCGCGAGGGAAGAGACCCAGTACTTC

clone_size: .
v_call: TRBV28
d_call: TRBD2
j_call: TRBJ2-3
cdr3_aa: CASSLAGVSDTQYF
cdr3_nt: TGTGCCAGCAGTTTAGCGGGAGTCTCGGATACGCAGTATTTT

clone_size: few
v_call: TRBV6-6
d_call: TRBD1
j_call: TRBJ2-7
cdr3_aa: CASREGQGYSYEQYF
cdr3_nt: TGTGCCAGCAGGGAAGGACAGGGCTATTCCTACGAGCAGTACTTC

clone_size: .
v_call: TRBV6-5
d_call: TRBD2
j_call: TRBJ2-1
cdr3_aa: CASGLAGYHEQFF
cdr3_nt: TGTGCCAGCGGACTAGCGGGATATCATGAGCAGTTCTTC

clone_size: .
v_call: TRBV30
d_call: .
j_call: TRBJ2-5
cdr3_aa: CAWSPERTQYF
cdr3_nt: TGTGCCTGGAGTCCGGAGAGGACCCAGTACTTC

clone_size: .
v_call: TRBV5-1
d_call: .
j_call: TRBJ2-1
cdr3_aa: CASSFQRALNEQFF
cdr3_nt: TGCGCCAGCAGCTTTCAGCGCGCCCTCAATGAGCAGTTCTTC

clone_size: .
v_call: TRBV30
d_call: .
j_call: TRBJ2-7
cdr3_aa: CAWSRSVYEQYF
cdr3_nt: TGTGCCTGGAGTCGGAGCGTCTACGAGCAGTACTTC

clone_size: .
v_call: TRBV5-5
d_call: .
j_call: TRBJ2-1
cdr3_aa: CASSLIRENNEQFF
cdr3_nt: TGTGCCAGCAGCCTAATCCGGGAGAACAATGAGCAGTTCTTC

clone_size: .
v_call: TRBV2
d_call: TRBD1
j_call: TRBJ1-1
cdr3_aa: CASSRQGGTEAFF
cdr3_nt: TGTGCCAGCAGTAGACAGGGTGGCACTGAAGCTTTCTTT

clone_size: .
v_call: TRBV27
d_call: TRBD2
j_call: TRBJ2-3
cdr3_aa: CASSRSGGISTDTQYF
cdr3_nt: TGTGCCAGCAGTAGATCGGGAGGGATTAGCACAGATACGCAGTATTTT

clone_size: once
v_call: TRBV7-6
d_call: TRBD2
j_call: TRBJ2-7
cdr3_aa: CASSRTSGSEQYF
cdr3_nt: TGTGCCAGCAGCCGGACTAGCGGCAGCGAGCAGTACTTC